This TCR beta chain was recorded in a study of Ad26.COV2.S vaccination and SARS-CoV-2 variants. Treatment described: some 20 received Ad26.COV2.S at low or high dose, single or two shots; roughly five received placebo; per-sample allocation not given. Sample collection was performed on day 63 after the first vaccine or placebo injection. Only in-frame clones appear in the TCRdb table, and some are missing; sequencing was by immunoSEQ multiplex PCR. This sample has hundreds of thousands of clones, with 88% found just once. The sequencing here drew on peripheral blood, taken in a trial of Ad26.COV2.S vaccine versus placebo. The sequence was collected from a person between 18 and 65 years old who received the Ad26.COV2.S COVID-19 vaccine or a placebo.

In nucleotides, the CDR3 is TGTGCCTGGACCCCCTTGGGAGGGAACACCGGGGAGCTGTTTTTT. Translated: CAWTPLGGNTGELFF. The rearrangement joins TRBV30 to TRBJ2-2, with D possibly TRBD2 on 6 matching bases. With 4 bases removed from V and 1 base from J, the gap between germline ends came to 13 bases. The CDR3 length is 15 residues. In germline, CDR1 is GTSNPN, CDR2 SVGIG (reference sequence).